A single sample is the source of the 10 T cell receptor beta chains below, sequenced in a study of identical twins. MiXCR, run by TCRdb on the 5' RACE reads, gives a single entry per CDR3 protein. The sample lists around 370,000 distinct CDR3 sequences, 9% occurring once. The sample consisted of naive T cells sorted from blood. The receptors here all came from a woman aged 45-60 years in good health.

Notes on this clonotype: Mismatch with germline at one junction end may stem from a read error. The chain is built from TRBV7-8 and TRBJ1-2, with D possibly being TRBD1 (5 bases). Germline V gene sequence: CDR1 SGHVS, CDR2 FQNEAQ. This CDR3 region has 16 residues. The CDR3: CASSLHPGSGGYGYPF. CDR3 sequence (DNA): TGTGCCAGCAGCTTACACCCAGGGAGCGGAGGGTATGGCTACCCCTTC.

The CDR3 region is CSAGGGLTPAYEQYF. DNA for the CDR3: TGCAGTGCTGGGGGGGGCCTGACCCCGGCCTACGAGCAGTACTTC. The genes are TRBV20-1 and TRBJ2-7; perhaps TRBD2 as D (7 bases). Germline values: CDR1 DFQATT, CDR2 SNEGSKA (reference sequence). The CDR3 length is 15 residues. The V gene lost 5 bases and the J gene lost 2 bases, with 19 bases spanning the gap.

This clonotype was counted at least ten times. The CDR3 sequence: CASSPRAINEQFF. The CDR3 DNA reads as TGTGCCAGCTCCCCTAGGGCTATCAATGAGCAGTTCTTC. The chain is built from TRBV18 and TRBJ2-1; D is unresolved. The CDR3 consists of 13 residues. V lost 6 bases, J lost 6 bases, and 12 bases lay in between. Germline CDR1 is KGHSH and CDR2 is LQKENI.

This sequence joins TRBV15 and TRBJ2-5; D is perhaps TRBD1 (6 bases). This CDR3 region has 14 residues. Trimming pared 1 base from V and 1 base from J, leaving 7 bases between. Germline CDR1 is LNHNV and CDR2 is YYDKDF (reference sequence). The CDR3 is CATSRGDTQETQYF. The CDR3 region has the DNA TGTGCCACCAGCAGAGGGGACACCCAAGAGACCCAGTACTTC.

The chain joins TRBV12-3 or TRBV12-4 to TRBJ1-1; perhaps TRBD1 as D (5 bases). V lost 2 bases to trimming and J lost 2 bases, with 12 bases between them. CDR3 size: 15 residues. CDR3: CASSLLGAVNTEAFF. DNA for the CDR3: TGTGCCAGCAGTTTACTAGGGGCGGTAAACACTGAAGCTTTCTTT.

This clonotype was counted a few times. This chain joins TRBV11-2 and TRBJ2-3; TRBD2 matches at 13 bases. The CDR3 has 18 residues. Germline V gene lookup returns CDR1 SGHAT and CDR2 FQNNGV. V lost 1 base and J lost 0; bases outside the gene matches: 4. This CDR3 reads CASSLGLAGGPSTDTQYF. CDR3 in DNA: TGTGCCAGCAGCTTAGGACTAGCGGGAGGCCCTAGCACAGATACGCAGTATTTT.

A few counts support this clonotype. This chain links TRBV12-3 or TRBV12-4 with TRBJ2-1; no reliable D call. The CDR3 is 16 residues long. V dropped 3 bases and J dropped 3 bases, with 15 bases sitting between them. CDR3 in amino acids: CASSFPAPSGYNEQFF. Written as DNA, the CDR3 is TGTGCCAGCAGTTTTCCTGCCCCTTCGGGCTACAATGAGCAGTTCTTC.

The V gene is TRBV6-6, the J gene TRBJ1-1, with a tentative D call TRBD1 (6 bases). The CDR3 extends over 13 amino acids. Trimming took off 10 bases at V and 1 base at J, with 13 bases between the two ends. Germline V lookup: CDR1 MNHNY, CDR2 SVGAGI (reference sequence). CDR3 amino acids: CANRVSRNTEAFF. CDR3 nucleotide sequence: TGTGCCAACAGGGTTTCGCGGAACACTGAAGCTTTCTTT.

The rearrangement uses TRBV6-1 and TRBJ2-2, with 8 nucleotides matching TRBD2. CDR3 length equals 16 residues. Germline trimming cut 8 bases from V and 6 bases from J; bases unmatched to any gene: 14. Germline V gene data show CDR1 as MNHNS and CDR2 as SASEGT. This CDR3 is CASGRGGGSKAGELFF. The CDR3 DNA reads TGTGCCAGCGGTCGGGGGGGAGGGAGCAAGGCCGGGGAGCTGTTTTTT.

This clonotype was picked up a small number of times. This chain joins TRBV20-1 and TRBJ2-5; D is possibly TRBD2 (5 bases). Looked up from germline, CDR1 is DFQATT and CDR2 is SNEGSKA (reference sequence). This CDR3 has 12 residues. Trimming pared 5 bases from V and 2 bases from J, leaving 9 bases between. As DNA, the CDR3 is TGCAGTGCTGAGGACTGGCAAGAGACCCAGTACTTC. Amino acid sequence: CSAEDWQETQYF.